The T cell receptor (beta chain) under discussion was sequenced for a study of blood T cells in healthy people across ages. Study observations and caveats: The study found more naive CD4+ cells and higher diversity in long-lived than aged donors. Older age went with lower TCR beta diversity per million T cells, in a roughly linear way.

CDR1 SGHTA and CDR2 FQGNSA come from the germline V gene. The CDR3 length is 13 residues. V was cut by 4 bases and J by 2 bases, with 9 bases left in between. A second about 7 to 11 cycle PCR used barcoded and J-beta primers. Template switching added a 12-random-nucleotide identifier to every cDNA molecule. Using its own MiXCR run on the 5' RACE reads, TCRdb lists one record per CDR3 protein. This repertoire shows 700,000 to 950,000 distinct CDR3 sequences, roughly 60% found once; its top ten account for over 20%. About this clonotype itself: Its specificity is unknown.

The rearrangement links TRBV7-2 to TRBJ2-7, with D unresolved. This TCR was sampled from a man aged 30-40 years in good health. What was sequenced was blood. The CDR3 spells CASSSYIAYEQYF. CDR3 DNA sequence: TGTGCCAGCAGCTCCTACATAGCCTACGAGCAGTACTTC. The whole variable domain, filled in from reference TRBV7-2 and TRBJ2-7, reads GAGVSQSPSNKVTEKGKDVELRCDPISGHTALYWYRQSLGQGLEFLIYFQGNSAPDKSGLPSDRFSAERTGGSVSTLTIQRTQQEDSAVYLCASSSYIAYEQYFGPGTRLTVT.